Listed below are T cell receptor beta chains from one sample, sequenced in a study of neurological immune-mediated disorders. TCRdb reprocessed the 5' RACE reads with MiXCR, giving one entry per CDR3 protein. The sample comprises more than 45,000 distinct CDR3 sequences, 11% of which are singletons, and roughly 1.9% rests with the top ten. The sequenced sample consisted of PBMCs. The receptors stem from a man aged 60 to 69 in good health. The CDR3 runs from the conserved cysteine through the conserved F or W. The D gene is left open where the match is weak. Only part of the rows carry a size: once, few, many, or a class if the clone is expanded.

j_call,clone_size,v_call,d_call,cdr3_aa,cdr3_nt
TRBJ2-1,many,TRBV10-3,NA,CAISEYPGYEQFF,TGTGCCATCAGTGAGTACCCGGGCTATGAGCAGTTCTTC
TRBJ1-4,NA,TRBV28,NA,CTSSLLTETNEKLFF,TGTACCAGCAGTTTACTGACTGAAACTAATGAAAAACTGTTTTTT
TRBJ2-7,many,TRBV7-2,TRBD1,CASSFDRGNSYEQYF,TGTGCCAGCAGCTTCGACAGGGGAAACTCCTACGAGCAGTACTTC
TRBJ2-2,many,TRBV4-3,TRBD1,CASSPGTGPTGELFF,TGCGCCAGCAGCCCGGGGACAGGACCCACCGGGGAGCTGTTTTTT
TRBJ2-2,many,TRBV7-2,NA,CASSPQGSRAGELFF,TGTGCCAGCAGCCCCCAGGGCAGTCGGGCCGGGGAGCTGTTTTTT
TRBJ2-3,NA,TRBV6-2/TRBV6-3,TRBD1,CASSYYEDREDTQYF,TGTGCCAGCAGTTACTACGAGGACAGGGAAGATACGCAGTATTTT
TRBJ1-6,many,TRBV5-1,TRBD1,CASSLARQGGNSPLHF,TGCGCCAGCAGCTTGGCCCGACAGGGCGGGAATTCACCCCTCCACTTT
TRBJ2-7,NA,TRBV20-1,NA,CGAPMDTYLESYEQYF,TGCGGTGCCCCGATGGACACCTATTTGGAGTCCTACGAGCAGTACTTC
TRBJ1-4,many,TRBV12-3/TRBV12-4,NA,CASARGSEKLFF,TGTGCCAGCGCCCGGGGATCTGAAAAACTGTTTTTT
TRBJ2-1,few,TRBV10-3,NA,CAISDGGQASYNEQFF,TGTGCCATCAGTGATGGCGGGCAGGCCTCCTACAATGAGCAGTTCTTC
TRBJ1-2,many,TRBV29-1,NA,CSLRAGPGNYGYTF,TGCAGCTTAAGGGCGGGTCCAGGGAACTATGGCTACACCTTC
TRBJ1-1,many,TRBV28,NA,CASKIIRAATEAFF,TGTGCCAGCAAAATCATCCGGGCGGCCACTGAAGCTTTCTTT
TRBJ2-5,many,TRBV5-1,TRBD1,CASSTGQAETQYF,TGCGCCAGCAGCACAGGACAGGCCGAGACCCAGTACTTC
TRBJ1-1,many,TRBV7-9,NA,CASSLAYTEAFF,TGTGCCAGCAGCTTAGCTTACACTGAAGCTTTCTTT
TRBJ2-1,many,TRBV20-1,TRBD2,CSARDQKGAGAYNEQFF,TGCAGTGCTAGAGATCAAAAGGGAGCGGGGGCCTACAATGAGCAGTTCTTC
TRBJ1-6,many,TRBV5-1,TRBD1,CASSLGNPGQGTSPLHF,TGCGCCAGCAGCTTGGGGAATCCGGGACAGGGGACTTCACCCCTCCACTTT
TRBJ1-6,NA,TRBV12-2,NA,CASRRRLGMARHSPLHF,TGTGCAAGTCGCAGGAGGTTAGGAATGGCCCGTCATTCACCCCTCCACTTT
TRBJ2-3,many,TRBV7-8,NA,CASERRTDTQYF,TGTGCCAGCGAACGGAGGACAGATACGCAGTATTTT
TRBJ2-3,many,TRBV6-7,NA,CASSYPPHSTDTQYF,TGTGCCAGCAGTTACCCCCCCCATAGCACAGATACGCAGTATTTT
TRBJ2-1,many,TRBV10-1,NA,CASSEDTGKEYNEQFF,TGCGCCAGCAGTGAGGATACAGGTAAAGAGTACAATGAGCAGTTCTTC
TRBJ2-1,NA,TRBV12-3/TRBV12-4,NA,CASSSTGAYYNEQFF,TGTGCCAGTAGTTCCACCGGGGCTTACTACAATGAGCAGTTCTTC